This T cell receptor beta chain was captured by sequencing in a study of PD-1 blockade in mismatch repair-deficient tumors. Mismatch repair deficiency was confirmed in all patients, by PCR or immunohistochemistry. Assay used: immunoSEQ multiplex PCR; TCRdb lists only in-frame clones, some missing. This sample carries around 51,000 clones, over 70% of them seen once, and the ten largest clones take 7% to 8.5%. A few counts support this clone. Sequence at one end of the junction differs from germline and may be a read error. The sequenced sample was peripheral blood, obtained roughly 21 weeks after starting pembrolizumab. The TCR comes from an adult with mismatch repair-deficient cancer.

The CDR3 coding sequence is TGTGCCAGCAGCGAGACCGGGACTAGCGTCTTC. Protein product: CASSETGTSVF. The genes are TRBV7-9 and TRBJ2-7; 10 nucleotides agree with TRBD2. The CDR3 contains 11 residues. CDR1 SEHNR and CDR2 FQNEAQ come from the germline V gene (reference sequence). Full variable domain (missing parts from reference TRBV7-9 and TRBJ2-7): DTGVSQNPRHKITKRGQNVTFRCDPISEHNRLYWYRQTLGQGPEFLTYFQNEAQLEKSRLLSDRFSAERPKGSFSTLEIQRTEQGDSAMYLCASSETGTSVFGPGTRLTVT.